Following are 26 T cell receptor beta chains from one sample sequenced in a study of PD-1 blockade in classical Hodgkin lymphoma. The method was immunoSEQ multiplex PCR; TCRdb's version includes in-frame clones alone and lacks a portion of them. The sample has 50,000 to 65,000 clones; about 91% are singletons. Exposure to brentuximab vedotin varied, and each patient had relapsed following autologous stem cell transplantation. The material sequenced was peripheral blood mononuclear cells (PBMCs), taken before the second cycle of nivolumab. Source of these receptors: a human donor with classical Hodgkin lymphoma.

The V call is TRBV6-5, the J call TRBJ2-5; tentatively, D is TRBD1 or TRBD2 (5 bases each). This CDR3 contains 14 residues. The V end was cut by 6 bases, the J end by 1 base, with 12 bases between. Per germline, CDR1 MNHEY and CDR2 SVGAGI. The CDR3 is CASSGTGTQETQYF. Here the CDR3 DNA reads TGTGCCAGCAGCGGGACGGGCACCCAAGAGACCCAGTACTTC.

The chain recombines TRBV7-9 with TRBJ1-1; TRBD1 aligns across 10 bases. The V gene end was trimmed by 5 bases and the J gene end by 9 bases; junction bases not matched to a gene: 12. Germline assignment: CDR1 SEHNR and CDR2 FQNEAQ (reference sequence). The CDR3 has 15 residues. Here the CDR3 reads CASSPLSIDRGQAFF. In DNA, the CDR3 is TGTGCCAGCAGCCCTCTTAGTATCGACAGGGGGCAAGCTTTCTTT. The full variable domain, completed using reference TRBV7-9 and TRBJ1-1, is DTGVSQNPRHKITKRGQNVTFRCDPISEHNRLYWYRQTLGQGPEFLTYFQNEAQLEKSRLLSDRFSAERPKGSFSTLEIQRTEQGDSAMYLCASSPLSIDRGQAFFGQGTRLTVV.

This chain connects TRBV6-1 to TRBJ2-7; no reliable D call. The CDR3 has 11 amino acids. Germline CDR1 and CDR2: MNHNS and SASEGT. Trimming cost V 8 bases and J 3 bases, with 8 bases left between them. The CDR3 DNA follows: TGTGCCAGCCGTCCAGGCTACGAGCAGTACTTC. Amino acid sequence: CASRPGYEQYF.

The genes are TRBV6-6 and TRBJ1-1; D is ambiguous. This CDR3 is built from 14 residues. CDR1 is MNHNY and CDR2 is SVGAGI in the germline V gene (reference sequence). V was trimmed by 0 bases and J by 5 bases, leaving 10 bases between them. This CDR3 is CASSYSMIMTEAFF. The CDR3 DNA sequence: TGTGCCAGCAGTTACTCGATGATTATGACTGAAGCTTTCTTT.

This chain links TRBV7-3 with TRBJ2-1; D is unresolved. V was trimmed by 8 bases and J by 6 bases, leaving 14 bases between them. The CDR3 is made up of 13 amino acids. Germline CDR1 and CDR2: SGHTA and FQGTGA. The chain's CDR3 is CASSWGWGNEQFF. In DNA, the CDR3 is TGTGCCAGCTCGTGGGGTTGGGGCAATGAGCAGTTCTTC.

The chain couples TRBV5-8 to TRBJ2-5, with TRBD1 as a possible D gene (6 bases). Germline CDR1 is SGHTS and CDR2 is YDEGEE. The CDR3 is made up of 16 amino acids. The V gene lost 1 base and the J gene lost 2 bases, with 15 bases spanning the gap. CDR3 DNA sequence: TGTGCCAGCAGCTTGTACAGACAGGCCCTGCAAGAGACCCAGTACTTC. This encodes CASSLYRQALQETQYF.

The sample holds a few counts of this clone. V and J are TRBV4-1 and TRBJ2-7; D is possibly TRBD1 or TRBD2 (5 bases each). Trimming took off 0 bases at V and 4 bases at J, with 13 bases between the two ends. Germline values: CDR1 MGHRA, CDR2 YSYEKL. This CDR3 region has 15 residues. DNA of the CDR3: TGCGCCAGCAGCCAAGATCGGGGCACAAGATACGAGCAGTACTTC. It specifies CASSQDRGTRYEQYF.

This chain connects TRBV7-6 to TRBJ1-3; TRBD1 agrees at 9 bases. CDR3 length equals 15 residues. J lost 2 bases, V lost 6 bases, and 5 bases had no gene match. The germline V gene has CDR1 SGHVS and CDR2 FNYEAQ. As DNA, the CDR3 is TGTGCCAGCAGTCTGACAGGGGGTGCTGGAAACACCATATATTTT. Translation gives CASSLTGGAGNTIYF. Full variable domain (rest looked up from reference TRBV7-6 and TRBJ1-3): GAGVSQSPRYKVTKRGQDVALRCDPISGHVSLYWYRQALGQGPEFLTYFNYEAQQDKSGLPNDRFSAERPEGSISTLTIQRTEQRDSAMYRCASSLTGGAGNTIYFGEGSWLTVV.

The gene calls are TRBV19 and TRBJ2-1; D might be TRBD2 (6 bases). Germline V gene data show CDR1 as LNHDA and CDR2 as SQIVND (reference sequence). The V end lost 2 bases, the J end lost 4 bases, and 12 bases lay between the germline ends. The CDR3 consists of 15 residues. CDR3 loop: CASSISTEGYNEQFF. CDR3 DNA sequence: TGTGCCAGTAGTATATCGACGGAGGGATACAATGAGCAGTTCTTC.

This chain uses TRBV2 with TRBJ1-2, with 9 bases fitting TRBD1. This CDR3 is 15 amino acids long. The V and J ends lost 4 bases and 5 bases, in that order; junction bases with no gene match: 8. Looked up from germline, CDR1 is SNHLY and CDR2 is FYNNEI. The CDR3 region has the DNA TGTGCCAGCAGTGTGGCCGGGACAGGGAATTATGGCTACACCTTC. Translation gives CASSVAGTGNYGYTF.

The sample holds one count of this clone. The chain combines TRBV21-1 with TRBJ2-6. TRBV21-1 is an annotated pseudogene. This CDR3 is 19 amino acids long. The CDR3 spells CASSKGKRWGSAGANVLTF. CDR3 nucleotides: TGTGCCAGCAGCAAAGGAAAGCGCTGGGGGTCGGCCGGGGCCAACGTCCTGACTTTC.

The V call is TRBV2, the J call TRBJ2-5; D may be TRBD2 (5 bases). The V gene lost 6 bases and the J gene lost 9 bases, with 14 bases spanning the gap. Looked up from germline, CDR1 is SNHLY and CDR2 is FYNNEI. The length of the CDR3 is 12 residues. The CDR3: CASSSDLEAQYF. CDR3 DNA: TGTGCCAGCAGCTCGGACCTGGAGGCCCAGTACTTC. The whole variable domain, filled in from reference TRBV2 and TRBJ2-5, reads EPEVTQTPSHQVTQMGQEVILRCVPISNHLYFYWYRQILGQKVEFLVSFYNNEISEKSEIFDDQFSVERPDGSNFTLKIRSTKLEDSAMYFCASSSDLEAQYFGPGTRLLVL.

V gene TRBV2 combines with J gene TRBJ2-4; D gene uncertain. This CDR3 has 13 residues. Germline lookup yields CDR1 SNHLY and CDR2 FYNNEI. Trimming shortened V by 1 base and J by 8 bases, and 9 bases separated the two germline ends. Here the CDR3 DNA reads TGTGCCAGCAGTGAAGAGGGTTCGGACATTCAGTACTTC. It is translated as CASSEEGSDIQYF.

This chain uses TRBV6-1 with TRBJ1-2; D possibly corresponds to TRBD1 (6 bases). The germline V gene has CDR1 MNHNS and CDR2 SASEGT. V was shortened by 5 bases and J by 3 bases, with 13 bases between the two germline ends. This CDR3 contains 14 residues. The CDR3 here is CASSTQGGDYGYTF. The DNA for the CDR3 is TGTGCCAGCAGTACACAGGGAGGGGACTATGGCTACACCTTC.

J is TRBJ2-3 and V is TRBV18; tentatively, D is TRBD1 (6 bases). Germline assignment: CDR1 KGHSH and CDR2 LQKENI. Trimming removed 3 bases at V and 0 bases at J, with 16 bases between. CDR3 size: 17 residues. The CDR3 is CASSPPNRVTSTDTQYF. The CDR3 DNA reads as TGTGCCAGCTCACCTCCGAACAGGGTTACTAGCACAGATACGCAGTATTTT.

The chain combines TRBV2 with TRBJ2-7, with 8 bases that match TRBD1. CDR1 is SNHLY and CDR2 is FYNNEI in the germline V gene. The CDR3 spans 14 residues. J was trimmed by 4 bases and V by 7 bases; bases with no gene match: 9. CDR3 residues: CASTGWTGTYEQYF. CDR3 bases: TGTGCCAGCACTGGTTGGACAGGGACTTACGAGCAGTACTTC.

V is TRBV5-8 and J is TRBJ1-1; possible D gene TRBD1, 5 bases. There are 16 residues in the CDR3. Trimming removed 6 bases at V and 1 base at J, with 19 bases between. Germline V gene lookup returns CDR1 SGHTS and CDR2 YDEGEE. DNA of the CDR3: TGTGCCAGCATCGGCGGGGCACAGCCTACGAACACTGAAGCTTTCTTT. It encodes CASIGGAQPTNTEAFF.

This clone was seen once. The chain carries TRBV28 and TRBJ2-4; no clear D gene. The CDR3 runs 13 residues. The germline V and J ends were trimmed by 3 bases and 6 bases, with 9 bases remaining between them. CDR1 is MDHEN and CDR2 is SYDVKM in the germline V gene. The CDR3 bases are TGTGCCAGCAGTTTCTCCCTCACAAACATTCAGTACTTC. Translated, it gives CASSFSLTNIQYF.

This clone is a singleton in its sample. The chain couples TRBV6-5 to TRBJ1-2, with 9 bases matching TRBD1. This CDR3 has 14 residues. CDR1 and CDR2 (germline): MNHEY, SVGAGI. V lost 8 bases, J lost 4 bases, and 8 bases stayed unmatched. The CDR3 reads CASGLGQGFYGYTF. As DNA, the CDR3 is TGTGCCAGCGGATTGGGACAGGGATTCTATGGCTACACCTTC.

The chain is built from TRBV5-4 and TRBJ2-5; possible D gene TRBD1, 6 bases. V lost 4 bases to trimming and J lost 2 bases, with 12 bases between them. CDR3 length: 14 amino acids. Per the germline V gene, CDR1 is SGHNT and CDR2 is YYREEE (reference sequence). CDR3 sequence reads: CASSIRTEQETQYF. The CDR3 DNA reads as TGTGCCAGCAGCATAAGGACAGAACAAGAGACCCAGTACTTC.

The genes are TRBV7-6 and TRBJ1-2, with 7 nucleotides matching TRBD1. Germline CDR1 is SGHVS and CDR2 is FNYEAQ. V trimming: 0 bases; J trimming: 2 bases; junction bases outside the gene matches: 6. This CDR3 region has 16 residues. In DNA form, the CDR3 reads TGTGCCAGCAGCTTAGCTTCGGGGACAGTCAACTATGGCTACACCTTC. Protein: CASSLASGTVNYGYTF.

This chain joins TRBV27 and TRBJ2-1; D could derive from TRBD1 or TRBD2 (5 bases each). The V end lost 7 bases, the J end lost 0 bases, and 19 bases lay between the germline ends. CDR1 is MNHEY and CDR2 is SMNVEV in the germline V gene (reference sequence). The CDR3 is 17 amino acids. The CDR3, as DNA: TGTGCCAGCACCGAGGGTGGGGCCGTTAGCTCCTACAATGAGCAGTTCTTC. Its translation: CASTEGGAVSSYNEQFF.

Here the CDR3 DNA reads TGTGCCAGCAGCGTAGCTGAGTACTACGAGCAGTACTTC. It translates to CASSVAEYYEQYF. This rearrangement joins TRBV9 to TRBJ2-7, with D unresolved. CDR1 and CDR2 (germline): SGDLS, YYNGEE. The CDR3 contains 13 residues. Trimming left V 0 bases short and J 3 bases short, with 7 bases between.

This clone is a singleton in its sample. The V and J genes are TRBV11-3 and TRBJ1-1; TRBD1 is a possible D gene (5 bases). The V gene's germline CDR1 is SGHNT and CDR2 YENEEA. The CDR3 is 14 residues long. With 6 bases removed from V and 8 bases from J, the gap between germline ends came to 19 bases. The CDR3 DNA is TGTGCCAGCAGTTCCGGGGCAGGGCCGGGGGAAGCTTTCTTT. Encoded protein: CASSSGAGPGEAFF.

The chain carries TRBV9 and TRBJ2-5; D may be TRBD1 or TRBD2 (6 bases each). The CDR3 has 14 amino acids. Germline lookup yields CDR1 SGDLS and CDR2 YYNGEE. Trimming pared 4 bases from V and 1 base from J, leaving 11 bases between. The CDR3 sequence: CASSSRGPQETQYF. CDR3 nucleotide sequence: TGTGCCAGCAGCTCTCGGGGGCCCCAAGAGACCCAGTACTTC.

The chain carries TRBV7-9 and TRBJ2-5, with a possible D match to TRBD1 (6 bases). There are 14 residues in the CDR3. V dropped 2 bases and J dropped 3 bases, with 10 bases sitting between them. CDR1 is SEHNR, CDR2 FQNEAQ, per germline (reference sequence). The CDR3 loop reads CASSLSNREETQYF. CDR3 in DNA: TGTGCCAGCAGCTTATCCAACAGGGAAGAGACCCAGTACTTC.